The next 5 T cell receptor beta chains were all read from a single sample in a study of control samples from healthy donors and cancer patients. Clones were sequenced by immunoSEQ multiplex PCR, and TCRdb holds only the in-frame ones, with some missing. The sample includes over 200,000 clones, almost 85% seen only once; the top ten take roughly 13%. Sample: PBMCs. Every receptor here comes from a woman aged 55-69 years with lung cancer.

The rearrangement joins TRBV6-5 to TRBJ2-7; 10 bases map to TRBD2. V gave up 7 bases and J gave up 2 bases; unmatched junction bases: 2. Germline assignment: CDR1 MNHEY and CDR2 SVGAGI. The CDR3 contains 13 residues. For the CDR3, the DNA is TGTGCCAGCACAAGCGGGGGGGCCTACGAGCAGTACTTC. Amino acid sequence: CASTSGGAYEQYF.

This clone was recorded a few times. The chain couples TRBV18 to TRBJ2-5; 8 positions match TRBD2. There are 15 residues in the CDR3. V lost 3 bases to trimming and J lost 0 bases; unmatched junction nucleotides: 3. Germline lookup yields CDR1 KGHSH and CDR2 LQKENI. CDR3 amino acids: CASSPTLADQETQYF. CDR3 DNA sequence: TGTGCCAGCTCACCGACACTAGCGGACCAAGAGACCCAGTACTTC.

Here the CDR3 reads CASSQYLAGGDTQYF. The CDR3 DNA is TGTGCCAGCAGCCAATACTTAGCGGGAGGGGATACGCAGTATTTT. V gene TRBV3-1 (or the pseudogene TRBV3-2) combines with J gene TRBJ2-3; 11 bases line up with TRBD2. Trimming took 2 bases from V and 6 from J; bases not matched to a gene: 4. CDR1 and CDR2 from the germline V gene are LGHDT and YNNKEL (reference sequence). The CDR3 length is 15 residues.

CDR3 amino acids: CASSVSELNTEAFF. As DNA, the CDR3 is TGTGCCAGCAGTGTCTCCGAGCTGAACACTGAAGCTTTCTTT. The rearrangement joins TRBV2 to TRBJ1-1; no firm D call. V was trimmed by 4 bases and J by 0 bases, leaving 9 bases between them. The CDR3 extends over 14 amino acids. Germline values: CDR1 SNHLY, CDR2 FYNNEI.

The sample holds one count of this clone. The J gene is TRBJ1-4, the V gene TRBV4-1, with D hard to call. The CDR3 totals 15 residues. Trimming shortened V by 1 base and J by 4 bases, and 10 bases separated the two germline ends. Germline lookup yields CDR1 MGHRA and CDR2 YSYEKL. As DNA, the CDR3 is TGCGCCAGCAGCCAAGTTTATCAGGATAATGAAAAACTGTTTTTT. It translates to CASSQVYQDNEKLFF.